One and the same sample provided the 18 T cell receptor beta chains below, sequenced in a study of cytomegalovirus exposure and HLA in healthy donors. The study ran its PCR with 60 Vbeta and 13 Jbeta primers. TCRdb's copy holds only in-frame clones and misses some; the assay was immunoSEQ multiplex PCR. This table holds 120,000 to 150,000 clones, roughly two thirds found once. The sample comprised PBMCs. These receptors were obtained from a human donor in good health.

This clone was observed a few times. This rearrangement joins TRBV6-1 to TRBJ2-1, with 9 bases that match TRBD1. Unmatched junction bases numbered 7, after V lost 7 bases and J lost 3 bases. The germline V gene encodes CDR1 MNHNS and CDR2 SASEGT. The CDR3 covers 15 residues. DNA of the CDR3: TGTGCCAGCATTAAGGGGACAGGGAACTACAATGAGCAGTTCTTC. Protein product: CASIKGTGNYNEQFF.

The chain couples TRBV21-1 to TRBJ1-3; TRBD1 was called by the table and not checked on the DNA. TRBV21-1 is tagged as a pseudogene. CDR3 length: 14 residues. The CDR3 DNA follows: TGTGCCAGCAGTTCAGGGCCCTCTGGAAACACCATATATTTT. It codes for CASSSGPSGNTIYF.

The chain recombines TRBV7-3 with TRBJ1-1, with a possible D match to TRBD1 (5 bases). V lost 7 bases to trimming and J lost 0 bases, with 12 bases between them. This CDR3 is 14 amino acids long. The germline V gene encodes CDR1 SGHTA and CDR2 FQGTGA. The CDR3 region has the DNA TGTGCCAGCACCCGACAGATCATGAACACTGAAGCTTTCTTT. Amino acids: CASTRQIMNTEAFF.

The genes are TRBV5-1 and TRBJ2-1, with TRBD1 matching over 8 bases. With V trimmed by 0 bases and J by 9 bases, 5 bases remained unmatched. The CDR3 totals 14 residues. The germline CDR1 and CDR2 sequences are SGHRS and YFSETQ. The CDR3 DNA reads TGCGCCAGCAGCTTGGAACAGGGGGTGGGTGAGCAGTTCTTC. This sequence encodes CASSLEQGVGEQFF.

V and J are TRBV7-8 and TRBJ2-5; a weak D match, TRBD1 (6 bases). The CDR3 covers 13 residues. The V end was cut by 5 bases, the J end by 5 bases, with 12 bases between. The germline V gene has CDR1 SGHVS and CDR2 FQNEAQ. CDR3 region: CASSLDRRETQYF. CDR3 DNA: TGTGCCAGCAGCCTCGACAGGCGGGAGACCCAGTACTTC.

The V gene is TRBV19, the J gene TRBJ1-1; TRBD1 agrees at 7 bases. After removal of 3 bases from V and 0 bases from J, the junction contained 4 bases not matched to a gene. The CDR3 is 15 residues long. Germline CDR1 reads LNHDA; CDR2 reads SQIVND (reference sequence). CDR3 in amino acids: CASSIWTGMNTEAFF. The CDR3 DNA is TGTGCCAGTAGTATTTGGACAGGCATGAACACTGAAGCTTTCTTT.

Turning to this clone: At one end, the junction sequence differs from germline, possibly due to a read error. The rearrangement joins TRBV7-9 to TRBJ2-7, with D possibly being TRBD2 (5 bases). This CDR3 spans 12 amino acids. Germline V gene lookup returns CDR1 SEHNR and CDR2 FQNEAQ (reference sequence). CDR3 nucleotide sequence: TGTTCCAGCAGCGCGGACTGGGGCGAGCAGTACTTC. It specifies CSSSADWGEQYF.

This rearrangement joins TRBV11-3 to TRBJ1-2, with D perhaps matching TRBD1 (5 bases). The V end lost 1 base, the J end lost 6 bases, and 6 bases lay between the germline ends. The germline V gene encodes CDR1 SGHNT and CDR2 YENEEA. This CDR3 comprises 12 residues. Written as DNA, the CDR3 is TGTGCCAGCAGCTTAGGCAGGGATGGCTACACCTTC. This sequence encodes CASSLGRDGYTF.

This chain links TRBV7-2 with TRBJ1-1; 7 bases match TRBD1. Germline loops: CDR1 SGHTA, CDR2 FQGNSA. Unmatched junction bases numbered 3, after V lost 4 bases and J lost 4 bases. The CDR3 consists of 13 residues. In DNA form, the CDR3 reads TGTGCCAGCAGCTCAGGGGGTTTCACTGAAGCTTTCTTT. Translation gives CASSSGGFTEAFF.

The genes are TRBV9 and TRBJ2-3; 10 bases fit TRBD1. V lost 0 bases and J lost 1; bases outside the gene matches: 2. The germline gives CDR1 SGDLS, CDR2 YYNGEE. This CDR3 has 16 amino acids. The CDR3 DNA reads as TGTGCCAGCAGCGTAGTCGGACAGGGGGGCACAGATACGCAGTATTTT. Translation: CASSVVGQGGTDTQYF.

The chain couples TRBV9 to TRBJ2-7; TRBD2 matches at 11 bases. V gave up 2 bases and J gave up 6 bases; unmatched junction bases: 7. The CDR3 totals 15 residues. Per germline, CDR1 SGDLS and CDR2 YYNGEE. CDR3 residues: CASSVRGSGGAEQYF. In nucleotides, the CDR3 is TGTGCCAGCAGCGTTCGGGGTAGCGGGGGGGCCGAGCAGTACTTC.

The chain combines TRBV5-1 with TRBJ1-2; 7 positions agree with TRBD1. Germline V gene sequence: CDR1 SGHRS, CDR2 YFSETQ. J gave up 5 bases and V 0 bases, and 7 bases lay outside the gene matches. This CDR3 has 15 residues. The CDR3 protein is CASSLGTGVRYGYTF. CDR3 bases: TGCGCCAGCAGCTTGGGTACAGGGGTTAGGTATGGCTACACCTTC.

The rearrangement links TRBV5-1 to TRBJ2-5; 10 bases are shared with TRBD2. TRBJ2-7 matches the DNA end more closely, so the J call is doubtful. The CDR3 runs 15 residues. Germline V gene lookup returns CDR1 SGHRS and CDR2 YFSETQ. This CDR3 reads CASSYTSGVSYEQYF. The DNA for the CDR3 is TGCGCCAGCAGCTACACTAGCGGGGTAAGCTACGAGCAGTACTTC.

The V and J genes are TRBV30 and TRBJ1-5; D not resolved. Per germline, CDR1 GTSNPN and CDR2 SVGIG (reference sequence). The V gene lost 0 bases and the J gene lost 4 bases, with 7 bases spanning the gap. CDR3 length: 13 amino acids. The CDR3 DNA is TGTGCCTGGAGTGTAGAGGAGAATCAGCCCCAGCATTTT. This encodes CAWSVEENQPQHF.

The V gene is TRBV7-8, the J gene TRBJ2-7, with TRBD1 identical over 7 bases. V was clipped by 6 bases and J by 0 bases; unmatched bases: 8. CDR1 is SGHVS and CDR2 is FQNEAQ in the germline V gene. The CDR3 extends over 15 amino acids. CDR3 in amino acids: CASSRQGPLSYEQYF. In nucleotides, the CDR3 is TGTGCCAGCAGTCGACAGGGACCACTCTCCTACGAGCAGTACTTC.

The chain is built from TRBV10-1 and TRBJ2-2; D is perhaps TRBD1 (6 bases). The CDR3 totals 13 residues. V lost 9 bases to trimming and J lost 6 bases, with 14 bases between them. Germline V gene data show CDR1 as WNHNN and CDR2 as SYGVQD (reference sequence). The CDR3 bases are TGCGCCAGTAGCGACCCAGGGGCCGGGGAGCTGTTTTTT. This encodes CASSDPGAGELFF.

This clone was detected only a few times. This sequence joins TRBV2 and TRBJ1-1; D gene unclear. The germline V and J ends were trimmed by 5 bases and 4 bases, with 8 bases remaining between them. Germline CDR1 and CDR2: SNHLY and FYNNEI. The length of the CDR3 is 12 residues. CDR3 DNA sequence: TGTGCCAGCAGTCCAGGTTCCACTGAAGCTTTCTTT. Protein sequence: CASSPGSTEAFF.

This chain uses TRBV4-1 with TRBJ2-7, with D perhaps TRBD2 (5 bases). The CDR3 is 18 residues long. The V end lost 0 bases, the J end lost 4 bases, and 22 bases lay between the germline ends. The germline V gene has CDR1 MGHRA and CDR2 YSYEKL. The CDR3 bases are TGCGCCAGCAGCCAAGATCTTGGGTTCACTAGACGGAGTTACGAGCAGTACTTC. Protein product: CASSQDLGFTRRSYEQYF.